This T cell receptor (beta chain) was captured by sequencing in a study of T cell repertoires in cytomegalovirus infection. MiXCR, applied by TCRdb to the reads, yields one record per CDR3 protein. The sample carries around 300,000 distinct CDR3 sequences, about 26% recorded once. The germline CDR1 and CDR2 sequences are SNHLY and FYNNEI. V lost 4 bases to trimming and J lost 5 bases, with 15 bases between them. The CDR3 has 14 residues. This clonotype was sampled from a human donor in good health (CMV status not recorded). Some clones in this sample may be carry-over from other donors' samples. The gene calls are TRBV2 and TRBJ2-7, with D hard to call. Sequencing input: PBMCs. CDR3 sequence reads: CASSVLRAADEQYF. In nucleotides, the CDR3 is TGTGCCAGCAGTGTCCTCCGAGCCGCAGACGAGCAGTACTTC.